This T cell receptor beta chain is from a study of breast tumors, draining lymph nodes, adjacent tissues. Findings of the study overall: Most tumor T cells seemingly derive from lymph node, then expand in tumor. Compared with basal-like, luminal-like tumors shared significantly more repertoire with nontumor tissue. That most tumor T cells come from lymph nodes remained unproven. Tumor TCR diversity was below lymph nodes but above nontumor tissue.

CDR1 SGHDT and CDR2 YYEEEE come from the germline V gene. This CDR3 contains 16 residues. V lost 4 bases to trimming and J lost 4 bases, with 17 bases between them. At least ten counts were recorded for this clonotype. Its antigen is still unknown. Each CDR3 protein is one row after TCRdb ran MiXCR on the multiplex PCR reads. This table has approximately 300,000 distinct CDR3 sequences, over 30% appearing once. The lymph nodes were axillary draining lymph nodes from breast cancer patients. V and J are TRBV5-6 and TRBJ1-4; no reliable D call. The clonotype originates from a female donor with breast cancer. Some clones in this sample may be carry-over from other donors' samples. Sequenced material: axillary lymph node tissue. The CDR3 bases are TGTGCCAGCAGCCCATCCACGGACGGAGGTAATGAAAAACTGTTTTTT. This sequence encodes CASSPSTDGGNEKLFF.